This entry lists 11 T cell receptor beta chains sequenced from one sample in a study of blood T cells in healthy people across ages. A second PCR of roughly 7 to 11 cycles used a sample-barcoded 5' primer and a J-beta primer mix. MiXCR was run by TCRdb on the 5' RACE reads, yielding one entry per CDR3 protein. The data contain over 950,000 distinct CDR3 sequences, roughly half of them singletons. Specimen: blood. Every receptor here comes from a woman aged 55-75 years in good health.

The J gene is TRBJ1-5, the V gene TRBV12-3 or TRBV12-4; 9 nucleotides agree with TRBD1. CDR3 length equals 14 residues. J was trimmed by 10 bases and V by 5 bases; bases with no gene match: 9. CDR3 protein: CASSPGTGLNPQHF. CDR3 sequence (DNA): TGTGCCAGCAGTCCTGGGACAGGGTTGAATCCCCAGCATTTT.

The chain couples TRBV27 to TRBJ2-7; D tentatively fits TRBD1 or TRBD2 (5 bases each). The ends were cut back, 5 bases at V and 3 bases at J, with 17 bases in the middle. Per the germline V gene, CDR1 is MNHEY and CDR2 is SMNVEV (reference sequence). This CDR3 is 15 amino acids long. The CDR3 sequence: CASSREPGRLYEQYF. The DNA for the CDR3 is TGTGCCAGCAGTCGCGAACCGGGACGACTCTACGAGCAGTACTTC.

The chain is built from TRBV20-1 and TRBJ2-7; 12 bases agree with TRBD2. The V segment lost 6 bases and the J segment 3 bases; nucleotides outside the gene matches: 6. CDR3 length: 14 residues. Germline V gives CDR1 DFQATT, CDR2 SNEGSKA (reference sequence). The CDR3 here is CSAIKLAGGYEQYF. CDR3 nucleotides: TGCAGTGCCATCAAACTAGCGGGAGGCTACGAGCAGTACTTC.

As for this clonotype: At one end, the junction sequence differs from germline, possibly due to a read error. J is TRBJ2-1 and V is TRBV9, with D possibly matching TRBD1 (6 bases). Looked up from germline, CDR1 is SGDLS and CDR2 is YYNGEE. The CDR3 totals 16 residues. The CDR3: CAGSVEGDWLYNEQFF. CDR3 DNA: TGTGCCGGCAGCGTAGAGGGGGATTGGCTATACAATGAGCAGTTCTTC.

The DNA of the CDR3 is TGTGCCAGCAGCCAGACCGGGACAGGGGTCCTCCTATACGAGCAGTACTTC. Protein: CASSQTGTGVLLYEQYF. The rearrangement uses TRBV4-2 and TRBJ2-7; 10 bases map to TRBD1. J lost 4 bases, V lost 3 bases, and 12 bases had no gene match. The V gene's germline CDR1 is LGHNA and CDR2 YNFKEQ. This CDR3 spans 17 amino acids.

This clonotype was recorded a few times. The chain couples TRBV6-1 to TRBJ2-4; weak D call: TRBD2 (6 bases). This CDR3 has 19 amino acids. V lost 10 bases, J lost 0 bases, and 28 bases lay in between. Germline V lookup: CDR1 MNHNS, CDR2 SASEGT. The CDR3 region is CATRGTAPPRVLAKNIQYF. In nucleotides, the CDR3 is TGTGCCACCCGAGGGACTGCGCCTCCCCGAGTGTTAGCCAAAAACATTCAGTACTTC.

This rearrangement joins TRBV29-1 to TRBJ2-1, with D possibly being TRBD2 (7 bases). CDR1 and CDR2 from the germline V gene are SQVTM and ANQGSEA. V lost 8 bases, J lost 3 bases, and 14 bases lay in between. The CDR3 extends over 13 amino acids. CDR3 in amino acids: CSSKGDYYNEQFF. In DNA, the CDR3 is TGCAGCTCAAAGGGGGACTACTACAATGAGCAGTTCTTC.

This clonotype came up a few times. The chain uses TRBV7-2 and TRBJ1-4, with D uncertain. Per germline, CDR1 SGHTA and CDR2 FQGNSA. Between the trimmed V and J ends, which lost 0 bases and 5 bases, there was a span of 4 bases. The CDR3 consists of 13 residues. The CDR3 loop is CASSLARNEKLFF. DNA of the CDR3: TGTGCCAGCAGCTTAGCCAGGAATGAAAAACTGTTTTTT.

This clonotype occurred a few times. V and J are TRBV29-1 and TRBJ2-6; 7 nucleotides match TRBD1. CDR1 is SQVTM, CDR2 ANQGSEA, per germline. CDR3 length: 20 amino acids. J gave up 0 bases and V 3 bases, and 17 bases lay outside the gene matches. The CDR3 is CSVERFFPGQSSSGANVLTF. The CDR3 DNA is TGCAGCGTTGAGAGATTCTTCCCGGGACAGAGCAGCTCTGGGGCCAACGTCCTGACTTTC.

This clonotype was counted between two and nine times. J is TRBJ1-6 and V is TRBV6-6; TRBD1 matches 7 bases. J gave up 7 bases and V 0 bases, and 3 bases lay outside the gene matches. The CDR3 totals 15 residues. CDR1 is MNHNY, CDR2 SVGAGI, per germline (reference sequence). The CDR3 is CASSYSGTDNSPLHF. The CDR3 nucleotides read TGTGCCAGCAGTTACTCTGGGACAGACAATTCACCCCTCCACTTT.

This chain uses TRBV14 with TRBJ1-4; D not resolved. Germline CDR1 SGHDN, CDR2 FVKESK. The CDR3 covers 13 residues. V lost 3 bases to trimming and J lost 5 bases, with 7 bases between them. DNA for the CDR3: TGTGCCAGCAGCCACCACAAGAATGAAAAACTGTTTTTT. This sequence encodes CASSHHKNEKLFF.